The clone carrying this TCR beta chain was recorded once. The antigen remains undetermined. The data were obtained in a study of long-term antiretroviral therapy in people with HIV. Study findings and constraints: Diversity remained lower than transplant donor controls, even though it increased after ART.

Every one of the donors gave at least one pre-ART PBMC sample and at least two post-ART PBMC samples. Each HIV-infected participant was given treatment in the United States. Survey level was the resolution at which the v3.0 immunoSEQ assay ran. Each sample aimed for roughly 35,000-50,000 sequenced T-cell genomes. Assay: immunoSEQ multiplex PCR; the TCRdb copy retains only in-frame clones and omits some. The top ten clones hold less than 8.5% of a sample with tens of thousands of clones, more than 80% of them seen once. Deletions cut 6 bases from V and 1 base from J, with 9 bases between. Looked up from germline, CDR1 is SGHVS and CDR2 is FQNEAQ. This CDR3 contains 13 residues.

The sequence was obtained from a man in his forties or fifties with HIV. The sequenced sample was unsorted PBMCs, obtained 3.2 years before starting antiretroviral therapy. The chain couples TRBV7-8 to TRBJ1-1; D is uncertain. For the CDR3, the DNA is TGTGCCAGCAGACCGATAGGGAACACTGAAGCTTTCTTT. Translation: CASRPIGNTEAFF.